This T cell receptor (beta chain) was retrieved from a study of CD8+CD57+ T cells in acquired aplastic anemia. Genomic DNA, the template, was used for profiling of the TCR beta VDJ and CDR3. From the reads, TCRdb called clonotypes with MiXCR, one entry per CDR3 protein. The top ten hold around 46% of the sample, which has 200,000 or so distinct CDR3 sequences, 55% to 70% seen once. The germline V gene encodes CDR1 MNHNS and CDR2 SASEGT. The CDR3 covers 12 residues. V was pared by 10 bases and J by 4 bases, with 5 bases of the junction left unmatched. This clonotype originated in a human donor with severe aplastic anemia or a healthy control (not recorded which). Sequencing used sorted CD4+, CD8+, or CD8+CD57+ T cells (not recorded which) from PBMCs. This rearrangement joins TRBV6-1 to TRBJ2-5; 8 nucleotides align to TRBD2. CDR3 bases: TGTGCCATCTCCGGGACTAGAGAGACCCAGTACTTC. Encoded protein: CAISGTRETQYF.